These T cell receptor beta chains were read from a single sample in a study of T cells in Graves' hyperthyroidism and ophthalmopathy. One entry per CDR3 protein results from TCRdb running MiXCR on the multiplex PCR reads. The sample carries approximately 630,000 distinct CDR3 sequences, 15% to 20% recorded once. The sample was blood. Receptor source: a woman younger than 45 with Graves' hyperthyroidism. Each CDR3 is given with its conserved first and last residue. A D gene is named only where the DNA matches it firmly. The size field is filled for only some rows; it gives once, few, many or a size class.

TRBJ2-2 . . TRBV30 CAWGPNTGELFF TGTGCCTGGGGGCCCAACACCGGGGAGCTGTTTTTT
TRBJ2-7 . . TRBV20-1 CSAREKQISKYGQYF TGCAGTGCTAGAGAAAAACAGATTTCCAAGTACGGGCAGTACTTC
TRBJ2-7 . . TRBV6-1 CAGSVTDRSPYEQYF TGTGCCGGCAGTGTGACAGATCGATCACCCTACGAGCAGTACTTC
TRBJ2-7 TRBD2 many TRBV20-1 CSAPPSSGSYEQYF TGCAGTGCACCCCCCTCTAGCGGGAGTTACGAGCAGTACTTC
TRBJ2-2 TRBD1 . TRBV2 CATRQGTGGELFF TGTGCCACCCGACAGGGAACAGGCGGGGAGCTGTTTTTT
TRBJ2-1 . many TRBV20-1 CSALRLGPLNEQFF TGCAGTGCACTTAGACTAGGTCCGTTGAATGAGCAGTTCTTC
TRBJ1-5 . many TRBV7-2 CASSYTRGNQPQHF TGTGCCAGCAGCTACACCAGGGGCAATCAGCCCCAGCATTTT
TRBJ2-7 . . TRBV11-2 CVSSLVNLNSYEQYF TGTGTCAGCAGCTTGGTCAATCTCAACTCCTACGAGCAGTACTTC
TRBJ2-3 . many TRBV20-1 CSARDSRGADTQYF TGCAGTGCTAGAGATTCCAGGGGGGCAGATACGCAGTATTTT
TRBJ1-5 . few TRBV20-1 CSASQGIVGNQPQHF TGCAGTGCCAGTCAGGGAATTGTGGGCAATCAGCCCCAGCATTTT
TRBJ1-1 TRBD1 many TRBV13 CASWGTGGMNTEAFF TGTGCCTCCTGGGGGACAGGGGGCATGAACACTGAAGCTTTCTTT
TRBJ1-2 . . TRBV7-2 CASTLEAASYGYTF TGTGCCAGCACCCTGGAGGCGGCATCCTATGGCTACACCTTC
TRBJ1-1 . few TRBV7-8 CASSLGGLWAFF TGTGCCAGCAGCTTAGGGGGGCTGTGGGCTTTCTTT
TRBJ1-1 . many TRBV12-3/TRBV12-4 CASSVQGYTEAFF TGTGCCAGCAGTGTACAGGGTTACACTGAAGCTTTCTTT
TRBJ2-5 . few TRBV6-1 CASSRDQEETQYF TGCGCCAGCAGCCGCGATCAGGAAGAGACCCAGTACTTC
TRBJ1-2 . . TRBV11-2 CASSSSRGGVGYTF TGTGCCAGCAGCTCATCAAGGGGAGGGGTCGGCTACACCTTC
TRBJ2-7 . many TRBV12-3/TRBV12-4 CASMVSPAYEQYF TGTGCCAGCATGGTCAGTCCCGCATACGAGCAGTACTTC
TRBJ2-7 TRBD1 few TRBV29-1 CSVVGTGSYEQYF TGCAGCGTTGTTGGGACAGGTTCCTACGAGCAGTACTTC
TRBJ2-7 . many TRBV3-1 CASSLPGIYEQYF TGTGCCAGCAGCCTCCCCGGGATATACGAGCAGTACTTC
TRBJ2-7 TRBD2 . TRBV12-3/TRBV12-4 CASSTSGRAKNEQYF TGTGCCAGCAGTACTAGCGGGAGGGCCAAGAACGAGCAGTACTTC
TRBJ1-5 . few TRBV6-1 CASRMGANQPQHF TGTGCCAGCAGGATGGGGGCCAATCAGCCCCAGCATTTT
TRBJ1-2 . few TRBV7-8 CASSLSEGGGYTF TGTGCCAGCAGCTTGAGTGAGGGGGGAGGCTACACCTTC
TRBJ1-1 . . TRBV5-1 CASSLASTIMNTEAFF TGTGCCAGCAGCTTGGCCTCGACTATTATGAACACTGAAGCTTTCTTT
TRBJ1-1 . . TRBV2 CASSDPAGPPGRTEAFF TGTGCCAGCAGTGATCCAGCAGGACCCCCTGGGAGGACTGAAGCTTTCTTT
TRBJ2-1 . . TRBV15 CATSGSGRLRQYEQFF TGTGCCACCAGCGGAAGCGGCAGATTAAGGCAATATGAGCAGTTCTTC
TRBJ2-2 TRBD2 many TRBV2 CASSELAGEAGELFF TGTGCCAGCAGTGAACTAGCGGGAGAAGCCGGGGAGCTGTTTTTT
TRBJ2-3 TRBD2 many TRBV5-1 CASSLSLAGGPVTSTDTQYF TGCGCCAGCAGCTTATCACTAGCGGGAGGGCCCGTTACTAGCACAGATACGCAGTATTTT
TRBJ2-3 TRBD1 . TRBV24-1 CATSDPGQYTDTQYF TGTGCCACCAGTGATCCGGGACAGTACACAGATACGCAGTATTTT